The 12 T cell receptor beta chains given below trace back to one sample, sequenced in a study of T cell responses to AZD1222 COVID-19 vaccine. Assay used: immunoSEQ multiplex PCR; TCRdb lists only in-frame clones, some missing. The sample carries about 140,000 clones, about 92% recorded once. Specimen: peripheral blood, collected on day 0 of AZD1222 vaccination. The receptor source for this set is an adult in good health.

The chain uses TRBV7-3 and TRBJ1-2; no clear D gene. Germline CDR1 reads SGHTA; CDR2 reads FQGTGA. The CDR3 is 13 amino acids. Trimming removed 3 bases at V and 8 bases at J, with 13 bases between. CDR3 amino acids: CASSFIASGGYTF. For the CDR3, the DNA is TGTGCCAGCAGCTTTATCGCGTCGGGAGGCTACACCTTC.

The chain carries TRBV9 and TRBJ2-7, with D hard to call. There are 12 residues in the CDR3. The ends were cut back, 4 bases at V and 7 bases at J, with 12 bases in the middle. In germline, CDR1 is SGDLS, CDR2 YYNGEE. The DNA for the CDR3 is TGTGCCAGCAGCCGCACCTTGGGGGAGCAGTACTTC. Its translation is CASSRTLGEQYF.

J is TRBJ1-2 and V is TRBV3-1 (or the pseudogene TRBV3-2); TRBD1 aligns across 9 bases. Germline lookup yields CDR1 LGHDT and CDR2 YNNKEL (reference sequence). This CDR3 region has 15 residues. Unmatched junction bases numbered 7, after V lost 4 bases and J lost 4 bases. This CDR3 reads CASSPRGQGSYGYTF. The CDR3 coding sequence is TGTGCCAGCAGCCCCCGGGGACAGGGATCCTATGGCTACACCTTC.

The V gene is TRBV19, the J gene TRBJ2-7; D gene uncertain. Germline V gene lookup returns CDR1 LNHDA and CDR2 SQIVND (reference sequence). The CDR3 spans 11 residues. Trimming took 6 bases from V and 6 from J, leaving 9 bases between them. The CDR3 bases are TGTGCCAGTAGGAACAGAGGCGAGCAGTACTTC. It yields the protein CASRNRGEQYF.

This clone was observed a single time. The chain recombines TRBV6-1 with TRBJ1-6; 8 nucleotides agree with TRBD1. Germline V gene sequence: CDR1 MNHNS, CDR2 SASEGT. V lost 3 bases, J lost 10 bases, and 2 bases stayed unmatched. The CDR3 is 13 residues long. This chain's CDR3 is CASSDRGQSPLHF. As DNA, the CDR3 is TGTGCCAGCAGTGACAGGGGGCAGTCACCCCTCCACTTT.

V and J are TRBV3-1 (or the pseudogene TRBV3-2) and TRBJ1-1; D uncertain. The CDR3 has 14 amino acids. Germline values: CDR1 LGHDT, CDR2 YNNKEL (reference sequence). V lost 0 bases and J lost 4, with 9 bases in between. CDR3 sequence: CASSQEGVPTEAFF. The CDR3 region has the DNA TGTGCCAGCAGCCAAGAAGGTGTCCCCACTGAAGCTTTCTTT.

For this clone: Different DNA sequences within this sample yield the same CDR3. The rearrangement uses TRBV19 and TRBJ1-4, with D hard to call. V shed 3 bases and J shed 9 bases, with 5 bases lying between them. CDR3 size: 11 residues. Germline CDR1 LNHDA, CDR2 SQIVND (reference sequence). The CDR3 nucleotides are TGTGCCAGTAGTATTTCACAAAAACTGTTTTTT. This translates into CASSISQKLFF.

This chain joins TRBV7-8 and TRBJ1-2, with unresolved D. The germline V gene encodes CDR1 SGHVS and CDR2 FQNEAQ. The CDR3 contains 14 residues. V shed 5 bases and J shed 4 bases, with 14 bases lying between them. CDR3 region: CASSPKRIVYGYTF. The CDR3 bases are TGTGCCAGCAGCCCAAAACGGATCGTCTATGGCTACACCTTC. Full variable domain (rest looked up from reference TRBV7-8 and TRBJ1-2): GAGVSQSPRYKVAKRGQDVALRCDPISGHVSLFWYQQALGQGPEFLTYFQNEAQLDKSGLPSDRFFAERPEGSVSTLKIQRTQQEDSAVYLCASSPKRIVYGYTFGSGTRLTVV.

V usage is TRBV10-1 and J usage is TRBJ2-1; D is ambiguous. CDR3 length equals 15 residues. CDR1 is WNHNN and CDR2 is SYGVQD in the germline V gene (reference sequence). V was trimmed by 0 bases and J by 3 bases, leaving 9 bases between them. This chain's CDR3 is CASSESVKGYNEQFF. CDR3 nucleotides: TGCGCCAGCAGTGAGTCCGTTAAGGGCTACAATGAGCAGTTCTTC.

This clone has only one observation. The V call is TRBV2, the J call TRBJ1-1, with D tentatively TRBD1 (5 bases). Germline values: CDR1 SNHLY, CDR2 FYNNEI. With 7 bases removed from V and 1 base from J, the gap between germline ends came to 19 bases. This CDR3 comprises 16 residues. CDR3 nucleotide sequence: TGTGCCAGCACGGTGAGGGGTGACGCAGGGAACACTGAAGCTTTCTTT. It encodes CASTVRGDAGNTEAFF.

The rearrangement joins TRBV7-3 to TRBJ1-2, with D possibly being TRBD1 (6 bases). V lost 8 bases to trimming and J lost 6 bases, with 16 bases between them. The V gene's germline CDR1 is SGHTA and CDR2 FQGTGA. The CDR3 is 13 residues long. CDR3 sequence: CASGASGADGYTF. The CDR3 bases are TGTGCCAGCGGGGCTTCGGGGGCCGATGGCTACACCTTC. The whole variable domain, remainder taken from reference TRBV7-3 and TRBJ1-2, is GAGVSQTPSNKVTEKGKYVELRCDPISGHTALYWYRQSLGQGPEFLIYFQGTGAADDSGLPNDRFFAVRPEGSVSTLKIQRTERGDSAVYLCASGASGADGYTFGSGTRLTVV.

The genes are TRBV6-2 or TRBV6-3 and TRBJ2-3, with D maybe TRBD1 (5 bases). Trimming left V 0 bases short and J 6 bases short, with 7 bases between. Germline loops: CDR1 MNHEY, CDR2 SVGEGT. The CDR3 spans 13 residues. The CDR3 DNA is TGTGCCAGCAGTTACTCAGGGGTTGATACGCAGTATTTT. It specifies CASSYSGVDTQYF.